This note documents a single T cell receptor beta chain sequence. The data belong to a study of shared T cell receptors in the human thymus. The V end was cut by 4 bases, the J end by 1 base, with 10 bases between. Looked up from germline, CDR1 is SNHLY and CDR2 is FYNNEI. CDR3 length equals 14 residues. Clones were read by immunoSEQ multiplex PCR, and TCRdb kept only the in-frame ones, dropping some. The table records hundreds of thousands of clones, over 75% of them present only once. This sample also appeared in a second study, on human thymus T cells. That source notes: Healthy Finnish infants undergoing corrective surgery for congenital heart defects were used as donors. Thymic tissue was derived from resections collected during corrective heart surgery. Use of V and J genes seemed skewed within the thymic and blood repertoires. Unrelated individuals were reported by related research to share highly overlapping thymic repertoires.

The sample taken for sequencing was thymocytes. This TCR was sampled from a boy in the first two years of life with a congenital heart defect. The V and J genes are TRBV2 and TRBJ1-2, with a possible D match to TRBD1 (5 bases). CDR3 sequence: CASSVRTNNYGYTF. The CDR3 nucleotides are TGTGCCAGCAGTGTGCGGACAAATAACTATGGCTACACCTTC.